The entry below gives a single TCR beta chain sequence along with its context. The entry originates in a study of blood T cell repertoires in COVID-19. Followed longitudinally, the Seattle patients had been enrolled during active infection. The CDR3 loop spans 15 amino acids. Authors' data handling: Estimation of nucleated cell counts was performed using reference gene primer amplification. Measured with immunoSEQ multiplex PCR; TCRdb has only the in-frame clones, and not every one. That table supplies the V and J calls and clone size; D and trimming were determined from the DNA. The sample shows some 300,000 clones, about 90% of them seen only once.

The gene calls are TRBV21-1 and TRBJ2-7; the table's D call, TRBD1, was not checked against the DNA. TRBV21-1 is an annotated pseudogene. This TCR was recovered from a woman in her forties or fifties with COVID-19, enrolled during active disease. Sequencing was performed on peripheral blood. The CDR3, as DNA: TGTGCCAGCAGCAAAGGGGACAGGGCTTTCTACGAGCAGTACTTC. As protein: CASSKGDRAFYEQYF.